This T cell receptor (beta chain) derives from a study of tumor-infiltrating lymphocytes in primary liver carcinoma. TCR beta cDNA was prepared out of roughly 520 ng total RNA by means of a constant-region primer. Nested multiplex PCR, run for three rounds with slightly modified ARM-PCR, yielded TCR beta libraries. In the first two PCR rounds, TRBV1-TRBV30 forward primers were paired with a C-beta reverse primer, and each round lasted roughly 10 cycles. TCRdb re-derived calls from the multiplex PCR reads in MiXCR, one entry per CDR3 protein. The data contain tens of thousands of distinct CDR3 sequences, roughly 72% of them singletons. Study-wide results and caveats: Blood had a significantly lower top-250-clone fraction than tumors did (p = 0.039).

Starting material for RNA and DNA co-extraction consisted of about 17-32 mg of unsorted bulk tissue. The study enrolled treatment-naive patients with chronic HBV infection. This clonotype occurred once. Antigen unknown. V lost 0 bases to trimming and J lost 0 bases, with 12 bases between them. The length of the CDR3 is 16 residues. The germline V gene has CDR1 LGHNA and CDR2 YNFKEQ. Sequenced input: tumor-adjacent normal liver tissue. This receptor was taken from a man aged 35 to 55 with primary liver carcinoma and hepatitis B virus infection. V gene TRBV4-2 combines with J gene TRBJ2-7; the D gene is possibly TRBD2 (6 bases). CDR3 nucleotides: TGTGCCAGCAGCCAAGATGGGTCTAGCGACTCCTACGAGCAGTACTTC. It encodes CASSQDGSSDSYEQYF.